Listed below are T cell receptor beta chains from one sample, sequenced in a study of T-cell reconstitution after alpha-beta-depleted transplantation in children. From the PCR reads, TCRdb called clonotypes with MiXCR, one entry per CDR3 protein. The profile shows 670,000 or so distinct CDR3 sequences, roughly 13% of them singletons. The sequencing used PBMCs, collected before TCRalphabeta/CD19-depleted stem cell transplant. These receptors all stem from a girl aged 2 to 9 with congenital amegakaryocytic thrombocytopenia, due to receive a stem cell transplant. The CDR3 runs from the conserved cysteine through the conserved F or W. The order of the fields is V gene, clone size, D gene, CDR3 length, J gene, CDR3 DNA, CDR3 protein. The D gene is left open where the match is weak. Only part of the rows carry a size: once, few, many, or a class if the clone is expanded.

TRBV20-1	many	-	15	TRBJ1-3	TGCAGTGCTGAAGCGTGGCAGGGGTCTGGAAACACCATATATTTT	CSAEAWQGSGNTIYF
TRBV5-1	many	TRBD1	16	TRBJ2-3	TGCGCCAGCAGCTCAGCCGGGACAGGGGGCTTCTATACGCAGTATTTT	CASSSAGTGGFYTQYF
TRBV7-6	-	-	16	TRBJ2-1	TGTGCCAGCAGCCCCTCGCGGGCAAAACCCTACAATGAGCAGTTCTTC	CASSPSRAKPYNEQFF
TRBV7-9	-	-	15	TRBJ1-1	TGTGCCAGCAGCCGGGGGACCGCGGGGGACGCTGAAGCTTTCTTT	CASSRGTAGDAEAFF
TRBV5-1	-	-	13	TRBJ2-7	TGCGCCAGCAGCTCTATATCCGGGACCCTCCAGTACTTC	CASSSISGTLQYF
TRBV5-1	few	-	16	TRBJ2-6	TGCGCCAGCAGCTTGTCCGGCCCCTCTGGGGCCAACGTCCTGACTTTC	CASSLSGPSGANVLTF
TRBV10-3	many	-	15	TRBJ2-7	TGTGCCATCAGTGAGTCGAGCGGGTCCCTCTACGAGCAGTACTTC	CAISESSGSLYEQYF
TRBV7-2	many	TRBD2	18	TRBJ2-1	TGTGCCAGCAGCTTAGTAGCGGGAGGGAGCCCCTCCTACAATGAGCAGTTCTTC	CASSLVAGGSPSYNEQFF
TRBV5-5	few	-	13	TRBJ2-7	TGTGCCAGCAGGCTGGCTGGGGCGGACGAGCAGTACTTC	CASRLAGADEQYF
TRBV27	many	TRBD2	16	TRBJ2-3	TGTGCCAGCAGCACCGCTAGCGGGAGGGCCGTAGGTACGCAGTATTTT	CASSTASGRAVGTQYF
TRBV6-6	once	-	11	TRBJ2-7	TGTGCCAGCAGTGATGCCCGGGAGCAGTACTTC	CASSDAREQYF
TRBV28	many	-	12	TRBJ1-5	TGTGCCAGCGGGGGAAGCAATCAGCCCCAGCATTTT	CASGGSNQPQHF
TRBV4-1	-	-	15	TRBJ2-2	TGCGCCAGCAGCCGCATGCTGGGGAACACCGGGGAGCTGTTTTTT	CASSRMLGNTGELFF